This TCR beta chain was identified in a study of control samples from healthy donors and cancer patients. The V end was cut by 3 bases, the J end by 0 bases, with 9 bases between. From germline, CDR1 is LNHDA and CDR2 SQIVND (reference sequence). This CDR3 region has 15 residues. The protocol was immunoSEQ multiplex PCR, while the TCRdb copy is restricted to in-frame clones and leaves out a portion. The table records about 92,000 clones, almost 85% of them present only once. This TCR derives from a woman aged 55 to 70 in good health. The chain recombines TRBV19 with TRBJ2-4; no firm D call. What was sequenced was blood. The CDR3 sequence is CASSMNQLAKNIQYF. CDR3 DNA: TGTGCCAGTAGTATGAATCAGTTAGCCAAAAACATTCAGTACTTC.